This T cell receptor (beta chain) derives from a study of radiation and T cells in renal cell carcinoma. As for time point: blood 2 weeks post-SBRT. This sample's treatment: 15 Gy SBRT to primary tumor, nephrectomy 4 weeks later. Clones were sequenced by immunoSEQ multiplex PCR, and TCRdb holds only the in-frame ones, with some missing. This sample has roughly 150,000 clones; 87% occur once, and the top ten carry 10% to 15%. This CDR3 contains 15 residues. Deletions cut 5 bases from V and 0 bases from J, with 13 bases between. Germline loops: CDR1 SGHVS, CDR2 FQNEAQ. The receptor's source is a woman between 50 and 59 years old with renal cell carcinoma. V and J are TRBV7-8 and TRBJ1-1; D is unresolved. Sequences were derived from blood, sampled from a patient whose treatment included radiotherapy and nephrectomy. The CDR3: CASSAYDGMNTEAFF. The CDR3 region has the DNA TGTGCCAGCAGCGCGTACGACGGCATGAACACTGAAGCTTTCTTT.